Sequencing of this T cell receptor (beta chain) was carried out in a study of cytomegalovirus exposure and HLA in healthy donors (dated by TCRdb to between 2016 and 2019). Some background on the complete study: The 550 to 750 repertoires of the first cohort and the 95 to 150 validation repertoires were produced on the same platform, according to a later analysis. The study aimed to test whether cataloging public T cell receptors could reveal signatures of past pathogen exposure. A separate validation cohort of 100 to 150 different subjects was used in addition to the roughly 670-subject first cohort. To predict cytomegalovirus infection status, the study brought together high-throughput TCR immunosequencing, statistical association of individual TCRs with disease status, and machine learning. Paper-wide results and their limitations: In vitro tests confirmed that a few of the cytomegalovirus-associated TCR beta chains recognize cytomegalovirus antigens. According to the authors, the approach could potentially be generalized to other disease states and immunological phenotypes. While some public TCRs were present in many individuals, most TCR sequences turned up only very rarely across donors. The study gave a list of 150 to 200 TCR beta chains associated with cytomegalovirus. The classifier was reported to diagnose cytomegalovirus status with high specificity and sensitivity in both the original cohort and the validation cohort. A later analysis found that TCRs clustered in the first cohort also tended to co-occur in the 95 to 150 validation repertoires, with roughly 95% of cluster scores above 0. All 120 or so repertoires were used to score co-occurrence in the validation cohort in a later analysis, because that analysis had no HLA typing for the cohort.

The library came from the immunoSEQ multiplex PCR assay. Under the source paper's analysis protocol: A statistical classification framework was built for diagnosing cytomegalovirus status from the catalog of TCR beta chain sequences. What TCRdb holds here is the immuneACCESS table cut down to in-frame rearrangements. Part of the clones is not present; checked against another copy, under half of the missing clones reflect an unresolved V gene, and the others are unexplained. Clone size and V and J calls were adopted from that table, with D and trimming inferred from the DNA. In this sample the table shows 120,000 to 150,000 clones, 87% of which occur a single time. The ten largest clones add up to less than 5.5% of the sample. CDR1 and CDR2 are drawn from the germline V gene: SGHDT, YYEEEE. V loses 4 bases of germline sequence and J loses 0 bases, and the interval between the two ends is 16 bases. The CDR3 runs 17 amino acids, cysteine and phenylalanine included. Only the CDR3 DNA stays, 51 bases, in frame from base 1.

Remarks on this clone: No cognate antigen has been identified for it. No much larger clone is present one base from it, and per-base qualities are unavailable.

The donors were included in the validation cohort of approximately 130 subjects, a group kept apart from the roughly 610-subject first cohort. The receptor was derived from a man between 18 and 29 years old in good health and CMV-seropositive. What was sequenced was PBMCs. The rearrangement joined TRBV5-6 to TRBJ1-4; the D gene is not confidently resolved. The CDR3 here reads CASSPLSAVATNEKLFF. The bases read TGTGCCAGCAGCCCTTTGTCGGCGGTTGCAACTAATGAAAAACTGTTTTTT.